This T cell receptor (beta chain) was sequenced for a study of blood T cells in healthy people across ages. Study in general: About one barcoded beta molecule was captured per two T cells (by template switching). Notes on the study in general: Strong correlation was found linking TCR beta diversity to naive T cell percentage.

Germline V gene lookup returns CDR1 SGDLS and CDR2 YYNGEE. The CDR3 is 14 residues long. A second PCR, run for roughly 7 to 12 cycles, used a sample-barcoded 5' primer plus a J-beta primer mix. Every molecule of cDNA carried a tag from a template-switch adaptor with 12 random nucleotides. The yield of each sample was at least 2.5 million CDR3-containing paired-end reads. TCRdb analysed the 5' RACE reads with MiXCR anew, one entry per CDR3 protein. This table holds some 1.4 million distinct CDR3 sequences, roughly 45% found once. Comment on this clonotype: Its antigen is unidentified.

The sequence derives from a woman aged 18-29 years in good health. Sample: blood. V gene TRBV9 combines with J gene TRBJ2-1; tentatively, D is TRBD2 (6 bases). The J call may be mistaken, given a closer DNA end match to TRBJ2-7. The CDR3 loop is CASSVEGGENEQYF. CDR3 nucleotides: TGTGCCAGCAGCGTAGAAGGCGGGGAGAATGAGCAGTACTTC.